This T cell receptor (beta chain) was captured by sequencing in a study of post-analysis software for immune sequencing data (dated by TCRdb to 2013 to 2016). Describing the broader study: Relapsing-remitting, secondary progressive and progressive-relapsing multiple sclerosis were recorded as disease courses, and subtype annotation was lacking for some patients. Patient repertoires were compared against ten to eleven previously published healthy control repertoires from donors aged roughly 6 to 26 years. A subset of samples was prepared in parallel using single-end sample barcoding, then pooled and co-amplified after Illumina adapter ligation.

The CDR3 starts with the cysteine, ends with the phenylalanine, and has 13 residues. Only CDR3 DNA is held: 39 bases, read in frame from base 1. Looking up the germline V gene (reference sequence) yields CDR1 MNHEY and CDR2 SMNVEV. TCR beta repertoires were profiled from peripheral blood of 13 young patients with multiple sclerosis to demonstrate the VDJtools post-analysis software. Multiple sclerosis patients were children and adolescents aged roughly 6 to 16 years. Worth noting for this clonotype: Its binding antigen is unknown. No base quality information exists; no much larger clone differs at one position.

The library relied on PCR. The data were produced on an Illumina HiSeq 2500. To reduce PCR and sequencing biases, unique molecular identifiers were built into the TCR beta cDNA libraries. Every 1 to 10 million input T cells yielded 500,000 or so cDNA molecules, meaning each molecule approximated one T cell. The same protocol used for the earlier healthy control dataset was applied to prepare and sequence the patient libraries. Within a given batch, samples were prepared together, multiplexed and sequenced on the same HiSeq lane. The authors processed their data as follows. Raw barcoded reads were processed with MIGEC, and single-read molecular identifier groups were discarded before consensus assembly and CDR3 extraction. VDJtools was used for post-analysis of the clonotype tables, with diversity normalized by down-sampling every dataset to the smallest sample size. To correct batch-related cross-sample contamination, repertoire overlap clustering matched CDR3 amino acid sequences but not nucleotide sequences. TCRdb took the public reads, trimmed them with fastp at Q25, ran MiXCR for clone calling and kept in-frame beta chains. Here each entry gathers all rows of one CDR3 protein and keeps the most common genes and DNA. The V and J calls and clone size come from TCRdb's table, not from the authors' own analysis. In this sample the table shows hundreds of thousands of distinct CDR3 sequences, 30% of which occur a single time. Around 0.55% of the sample is in the top ten clones.

The investigation overall reported the following: Direct clustering with F measure revealed strong co-clustering of samples prepared in the same batch, which led to a batch-effect correction. Multiple sclerosis patients had significantly lower normalized Chao1 diversity than controls, a result that suggests substantial peripheral T-cell clonal expansion. Roughly 5 TRBV segments, including TRBV5-6, TRBV5-1 and TRBV20-1, were significantly more frequent in patients than controls. The control group was slightly older than the multiple sclerosis patient group.

Sequencing input: blood. Here the chain combines TRBV27 and TRBJ2-4; D gene: possibly TRBD1, on 5 matching bases. The closer fit of TRBJ2-5 to the DNA end suggests the J call may be wrong. The sequence derives from a girl aged 5 to 17 with multiple sclerosis. The bases are TGTGCCAGCAGTCAGACAGTACCGGGGACCCAGTACTTC. The translation is CASSQTVPGTQYF.